The present T cell receptor beta chain was sequenced within a study of blood T cells in healthy people across ages. General study points: Comparison with aged donors showed that long-lived donors had more naive CD4+ cells and higher diversity. PBMC samples, being unsorted, prevented any conclusive comparison of naive and antigen-experienced cells.

Next came a second PCR, run for about 6 to 11 cycles, which used a sample-barcoded 5' primer along with a J-beta primer mix. TCRdb recomputed calls from the 5' RACE reads with MiXCR, one row per CDR3 protein. The sample includes 760,000 or so distinct CDR3 sequences, approximately 25% of them seen just once. A note on this clonotype: The antigen remains unidentified.

The same data also went into a second study, on T cells of mothers and their children. That report adds: Mothers gave over 10 million TCR beta CDR3 reads each, and children 3 million to 3.5 million each.

Specimen: blood. The source of this sequence is a boy between 5 and 17 years old in good health.

The CDR3 sequence: CATSRGELDQPQHF. As DNA, the CDR3 is TGTGCCACCAGCAGAGGAGAGTTGGATCAGCCCCAGCATTTT. The chain joins TRBV15 to TRBJ1-5; no reliable D call. Germline V gives CDR1 LNHNV, CDR2 YYDKDF (reference sequence). This CDR3 has 14 residues. With 1 base removed from V and 5 bases from J, the gap between germline ends came to 9 bases.